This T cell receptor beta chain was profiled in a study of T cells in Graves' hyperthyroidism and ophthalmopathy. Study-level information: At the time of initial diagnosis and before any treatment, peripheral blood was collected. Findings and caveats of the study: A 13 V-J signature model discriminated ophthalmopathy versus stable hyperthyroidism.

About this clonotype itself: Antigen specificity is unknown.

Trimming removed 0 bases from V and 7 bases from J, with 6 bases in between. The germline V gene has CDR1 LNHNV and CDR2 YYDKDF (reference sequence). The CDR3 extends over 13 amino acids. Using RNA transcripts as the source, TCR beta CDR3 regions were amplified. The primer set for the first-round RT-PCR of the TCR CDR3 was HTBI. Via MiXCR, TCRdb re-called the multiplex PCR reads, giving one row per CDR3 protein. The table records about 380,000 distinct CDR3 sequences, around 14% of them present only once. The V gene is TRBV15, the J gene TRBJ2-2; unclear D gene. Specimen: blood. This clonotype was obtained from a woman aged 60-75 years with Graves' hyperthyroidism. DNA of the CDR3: TGTGCCACCAGCAGAGATAGGATCGGGGAGCTGTTTTTT. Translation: CATSRDRIGELFF.